The sequence of this T cell receptor beta chain was determined in a study of molecular identifiers for immune sequencing clone quantification. Many counts were recorded for this clonotype. It was with previously described methods and listed TCR primers that bulk TCR libraries were made. Using its own MiXCR run on the PCR reads, TCRdb lists one record per CDR3 protein. The sample has roughly 10,000 distinct CDR3 sequences, approximately 19% seen once; the top ten hold around 1.8%. V gave up 5 bases and J gave up 3 bases, with 8 bases separating them. The germline V gene has CDR1 SEHNR and CDR2 FQNEAQ (reference sequence). This CDR3 has 12 residues.

The genes are TRBV7-9 and TRBJ2-7, with D possibly called TRBD1 or TRBD2 (5 bases each). Material: naive CD8+ T cells from blood, with Jurkat cell RNA spiked in. Subset defined: FACS-sorted CD8+CD4-CCR7+CD45RA+ naive T cells. The sequence derives from a human donor in good health. Some libraries in this study had Jurkat cell RNA spiked in. CDR3 DNA: TGTGCCAGCAGCGGGGACCACTACGAGCAGTACTTC. Translating gives CASSGDHYEQYF.